The TCR beta chain described here comes from a study of blood T cell repertoires in COVID-19. In the study overall: Material from acute and convalescent COVID-19 was sourced from the United States, Italy and Spain. PBMCs, B-cell-depleted T cells, or T cells were the source of the cDNA or gDNA that made up the material.

The CDR3 loop spans 15 amino acids. CDR1 and CDR2 (germline): SGHVS, FQNEAQ. V was pared by 2 bases and J by 4 bases, with 13 bases between. Original methodology: Amplification with reference gene primers provided the estimates of nucleated cell counts. This table comes from immunoSEQ multiplex PCR, and its TCRdb copy is limited to in-frame clones, with some not included. That table supplies the V and J calls and clone size; D and trimming were determined from the DNA. The sample carries 35,000 to 55,000 clones, about nine tenths recorded once. The source of this sequence is a man in his 70s with active COVID-19. Material for sequencing was peripheral blood. This chain connects TRBV7-8 to TRBJ2-3; the D gene is possibly TRBD1 (6 bases). The CDR3, as DNA: TGTGCCAGCAGCTTATCGGGACCAGGGGCAGATACGCAGTATTTT. Translated: CASSLSGPGADTQYF.